This TCR beta chain is drawn from a study of identical twins. All donors comprised healthy Caucasians. A word on this clonotype: Its cognate antigen is unknown.

Study-level points and caveats: There was more out-of-frame TCR alpha sharing in monozygotic twins than models estimated. Twins shared out-of-frame alpha sequences with excess low generation probability.

The V end lost 3 bases, the J end lost 1 base, and 9 bases lay between the germline ends. Germline V gene data show CDR1 as LGHDT and CDR2 as YNNKEL (reference sequence). The CDR3 has 14 amino acids. One entry per CDR3 protein, called by TCRdb with MiXCR from the 5' RACE reads. The data show approximately 260,000 distinct CDR3 sequences, around 8.3% seen once. Separately, the same data were catalogued under a study of yellow fever vaccine responses in identical twins.

The specimen was CD8+ T cells sorted from blood. J is TRBJ1-1 and V is TRBV3-1; perhaps TRBD1 as D (6 bases). The receptor was isolated from a young woman in good health. The CDR3, as DNA: TGTGCCAGCAGCCATTACAGGGAGAACACTGAAGCTTTCTTT. This gives the protein CASSHYRENTEAFF.